A single sample is the source of the 10 T cell receptor beta chains below, sequenced in a study of T cell changes during pregnancy in multiple sclerosis. TCRdb's table, derived via immunoSEQ multiplex PCR, lists solely in-frame clones and lacks some. This table holds roughly 40,000 clones, about 88% found once. Source: CD4+ T cells from peripheral blood mononuclear cells, taken in the first trimester of pregnancy. The receptor set was obtained from a female donor with multiple sclerosis, enrolled in a pregnancy study.

V is TRBV15 and J is TRBJ1-2, with 12 bases aligning to TRBD1. The germline V gene encodes CDR1 LNHNV and CDR2 YYDKDF (reference sequence). Trimming removed 0 bases from V and 4 bases from J; junction bases left unmatched: 6. The CDR3 extends over 17 amino acids. DNA of the CDR3: TGTGCCACCAGCAGAGACCGGGACAGGGGGCCAGGCTATGGCTACACCTTC. It yields the protein CATSRDRDRGPGYGYTF.

The rearrangement uses TRBV6-1 and TRBJ1-4, with D maybe TRBD1 (6 bases). The length of the CDR3 is 15 residues. The V gene's germline CDR1 is MNHNS and CDR2 SASEGT. Between the trimmed V and J ends, which lost 5 bases and 4 bases, there was a span of 14 bases. CDR3 DNA sequence: TGTGCCAGCAGTCAAAGGGGGGGCTTTAATGAAAAACTGTTTTTT. Encoded protein: CASSQRGGFNEKLFF.

The V call is TRBV28, the J call TRBJ1-2; 10 bases align to TRBD1. J gave up 8 bases and V 5 bases, and 8 bases lay outside the gene matches. Germline-derived CDR1 and CDR2 are MDHEN and SYDVKM. CDR3 size: 14 residues. Written as DNA, the CDR3 is TGTGCCAGCAGTCTCTTGACAGGGGGCGGCGGCTACACCTTC. Translating gives CASSLLTGGGGYTF.

V gene TRBV18 combines with J gene TRBJ1-2; a weak D match, TRBD1 (6 bases). This CDR3 contains 15 residues. Trimming took 1 base from V and 6 from J, leaving 15 bases between them. CDR1 is KGHSH and CDR2 is LQKENI in the germline V gene. CDR3 DNA: TGTGCCAGCTCACCACTGCAGGGGTTAGTACATGGCTACACCTTC. Translated, it gives CASSPLQGLVHGYTF.

The chain uses TRBV7-6 and TRBJ2-7, with D unclear. This CDR3 has 14 residues. V dropped 2 bases and J dropped 3 bases, with 11 bases sitting between them. Germline CDR1 reads SGHVS; CDR2 reads FNYEAQ. CDR3 sequence reads: CASSLSGTNYEQYF. CDR3 in DNA: TGTGCCAGCAGCTTAAGTGGCACAAACTACGAGCAGTACTTC.

This chain links TRBV11-2 with TRBJ2-2; D gene unclear. Germline CDR1 and CDR2: SGHAT and FQNNGV. Trimming removed 3 bases from V and 7 bases from J, with 3 bases in between. The CDR3 consists of 11 residues. CDR3 DNA sequence: TGTGCCAGCAGCTTTAACGGGGAGCTGTTTTTT. Protein sequence: CASSFNGELFF. Drawing the rest from reference TRBV11-2 and TRBJ2-2, the complete variable domain is EAGVAQSPRYKIIEKRQSVAFWCNPISGHATLYWYQQILGQGPKLLIQFQNNGVVDDSQLPKDRFSAERLKGVDSTLKIQPAKLEDSAVYLCASSFNGELFFGEGSRLTVL.

The V gene is TRBV7-2, the J gene TRBJ2-7; D call uncertain. Germline loops: CDR1 SGHTA, CDR2 FQGNSA. The CDR3 spans 13 residues. The V gene lost 5 bases and the J gene lost 2 bases, with 10 bases spanning the gap. The CDR3 loop is CASSPPQAYEQYF. In DNA, the CDR3 is TGTGCCAGCAGCCCTCCCCAGGCCTACGAGCAGTACTTC.

This clone showed up just a few times. The chain is built from TRBV18 and TRBJ2-1, with D unclear. V was pared by 3 bases and J by 8 bases, with 14 bases between. Germline values: CDR1 KGHSH, CDR2 LQKENI. The CDR3 is 14 amino acids. The CDR3 reads CASSPIPSAHEQFF. DNA for the CDR3: TGTGCCAGCTCACCCATCCCCAGCGCTCATGAGCAGTTCTTC.

This rearrangement joins TRBV27 to TRBJ2-1; the match to TRBD2 covers 13 bases. The germline CDR1 and CDR2 sequences are MNHEY and SMNVEV (reference sequence). There are 16 residues in the CDR3. J gave up 1 base and V 6 bases, and 3 bases lay outside the gene matches. CDR3 DNA: TGTGCCAGCAGGGGGACTAGCGGGGAGTCCTACAATGAGCAGTTCTTC. Encoded protein: CASRGTSGESYNEQFF.

The J gene is TRBJ2-4, the V gene TRBV30; D may be TRBD1 (5 bases). Germline loops: CDR1 GTSNPN, CDR2 SVGIG (reference sequence). V was clipped by 2 bases and J by 7 bases, with 15 bases between them. This CDR3 comprises 14 residues. CDR3 loop: CAWSPRAGLNIQYF. The CDR3 DNA follows: TGTGCCTGGAGTCCCAGGGCAGGGCTGAACATTCAGTACTTC. The entire variable domain, with the rest obtained from reference TRBV30 and TRBJ2-4, is as follows: SQTIHQWPATLVQPVGSPLSLECTVEGTSNPNLYWYRQAAGRGLQLLFYSVGIGQISSEVPQNLSASRPQDRQFILSSKKLLLSDSGFYLCAWSPRAGLNIQYFGAGTRLSVL.